This TCR beta chain derives from a study of CD8 T cells in Susac syndrome. The RNA, roughly 0.5 to 1 ug, was put through reverse transcription using random hexamers. Amplification of TCR beta CDR3 was carried out by immunoSEQ multiplex PCR, which covered 54 Vbeta and 13 Jbeta segments. TCRdb reanalysed the immunoSEQ multiplex PCR reads using MiXCR and keeps one entry per CDR3 protein. The sample contains around 280,000 distinct CDR3 sequences, about 91% of which appear only once. From blood CD8+ and CD4+ T cells, the TCR beta chain was sequenced. The multiple sclerosis controls were treatment-naive patients affected by stable or active relapsing-remitting disease. Through negative isolation, CD4+ and CD8+ T cells were obtained, while TEMRA cells were enriched using FACS. The CDR3 loop spans 18 amino acids. The germline CDR1 and CDR2 sequences are SEHNR and FQNEAQ (reference sequence). With V trimmed by 5 bases and J by 2 bases, 14 bases remained unmatched.

This receptor was identified in a human donor with multiple sclerosis. The chain combines TRBV7-9 with TRBJ1-4; 7 bases line up with TRBD1. The sample consisted of CD4+ T cells from PBMCs. The CDR3 is CASSPIPRGTGTNEKLFF. In DNA form, the CDR3 reads TGTGCCAGCAGCCCAATACCCAGGGGGACCGGGACTAATGAAAAACTGTTTTTT.